Below are 25 T cell receptor beta chains sequenced from a single sample in a study of chemoradiotherapy in HPV16-positive cancers. Profiling relied on immunoSEQ multiplex PCR, and the TCRdb table lists in-frame clones only, not all of them. The top ten clones hold around 2% of a sample with about 20,000 clones, 87% of them seen once. The sample in question was blood, obtained from a patient who underwent chemoradiotherapy. The receptor set was obtained from a human donor with HPV-associated anogenital cancer.

This clone was seen a single time. J is TRBJ2-7 and V is TRBV11-3; 13 positions agree with TRBD2. The CDR3 runs 19 residues. Germline assignment: CDR1 SGHNT and CDR2 YENEEA. The J segment lost 0 bases and the V segment lost 5 bases, leaving 13 bases of the junction unmatched. The CDR3: CASSDYGTSGTSSSYEQYF. Written as DNA, the CDR3 is TGTGCCAGCAGCGATTACGGGACTAGCGGGACCTCTAGCTCCTACGAGCAGTACTTC.

This rearrangement joins TRBV15 to TRBJ2-7, with D unclear. V lost 1 base and J 4 bases, leaving 5 bases between the germline ends. The germline V gene has CDR1 LNHNV and CDR2 YYDKDF (reference sequence). The CDR3 is 12 residues long. The CDR3 loop is CATSRGLYEQYF. In DNA, the CDR3 is TGTGCCACCAGCAGAGGTCTATACGAGCAGTACTTC. The full variable domain, in which reference TRBV15 and TRBJ2-7 provide the parts outside the CDR3, is DAMVIQNPRYQVTQFGKPVTLSCSQTLNHNVMYWYQQKSSQAPKLLFHYYDKDFNNEADTPDNFQSRRPNTSFCFLDIRSPGLGDTAMYLCATSRGLYEQYFGPGTRLTVT.

This clone has a single count. The CDR3 DNA reads TGTGCCAGCAGCTCCAGCGGGCTAGCGGGAGCTCGACTTTCCTACGAGCAGTACTTC. Translating gives CASSSSGLAGARLSYEQYF. The genes are TRBV7-8 and TRBJ2-7; TRBD2 agrees at 10 bases. Germline values: CDR1 SGHVS, CDR2 FQNEAQ. The ends lost 4 bases at V and 1 base at J; junction bases unmatched: 16. The CDR3 loop spans 19 amino acids.

A word on this clone: The sample has other DNA sequences that encode this CDR3 too. This chain connects TRBV9 to TRBJ2-2; tentative D call: TRBD2 (5 bases). The germline gives CDR1 SGDLS, CDR2 YYNGEE. V lost 0 bases and J 6 bases, leaving 9 bases between the germline ends. The CDR3 runs 14 residues. CDR3 loop: CASSVGGSAGELFF. The CDR3 DNA is TGTGCCAGCAGCGTAGGAGGGTCGGCCGGGGAGCTGTTTTTT.

J is TRBJ1-5 and V is TRBV4-3; D call uncertain. Per germline, CDR1 LGHNA and CDR2 YSLEER. The V end lost 1 base, the J end lost 9 bases, and 10 bases lay between the germline ends. CDR3 length equals 13 residues. The CDR3 DNA is TGCGCCAGCAGCCAAGGCACGGCAGGGCCCCAGCATTTT. Encoded protein: CASSQGTAGPQHF.

The chain has TRBV9 and TRBJ2-3; unclear D gene. V shed 0 bases and J shed 9 bases, with 8 bases lying between them. CDR3 length: 12 amino acids. Per the germline V gene, CDR1 is SGDLS and CDR2 is YYNGEE. The CDR3 loop is CASSVERNTQYF. The CDR3 nucleotides read TGTGCCAGCAGCGTAGAACGGAACACGCAGTATTTT.

The chain is built from TRBV27 and TRBJ1-1; no clear D gene. With 7 bases removed from V and 1 base from J, the gap between germline ends came to 13 bases. The CDR3 is 14 amino acids. Germline CDR1 MNHEY, CDR2 SMNVEV (reference sequence). The CDR3 sequence: CASIPRGRNTEAFF. CDR3 DNA: TGTGCCAGCATACCACGAGGTCGGAACACTGAAGCTTTCTTT.

The chain joins TRBV7-9 to TRBJ1-4, with 7 bases lining up with TRBD1. Germline lookup yields CDR1 SEHNR and CDR2 FQNEAQ (reference sequence). Trimming at V came to 4 bases and at J to 5 bases, leaving 7 bases not matched to a gene. The CDR3 loop spans 15 amino acids. DNA of the CDR3: TGTGCCAGCAGCTCAGGACAGGTTGGCAATGAAAAACTGTTTTTT. This translates into CASSSGQVGNEKLFF.

The V and J genes are TRBV27 and TRBJ1-2; 7 bases map to TRBD1. The germline V gene encodes CDR1 MNHEY and CDR2 SMNVEV (reference sequence). This CDR3 contains 13 residues. Trimming at V came to 6 bases and at J to 8 bases, leaving 9 bases not matched to a gene. The DNA of the CDR3 is TGTGCCAGCAGCCCGACAGGGACTTGGGGCTACACCTTC. Translated: CASSPTGTWGYTF.

The J gene is TRBJ1-4, the V gene TRBV6-5, with TRBD1 matching 9 bases. CDR1 is MNHEY, CDR2 SVGAGI, per germline. The CDR3 extends over 15 amino acids. With V trimmed by 4 bases and J by 6 bases, 6 bases remained unmatched. The DNA of the CDR3 is TGTGCCAGCAGTTCCGCCGGGACAGGGTATGAAAAACTGTTTTTT. Translating gives CASSSAGTGYEKLFF.

In this sample, this clone turned up once. V usage is TRBV7-9 and J usage is TRBJ1-4, with a possible D match to TRBD1 (5 bases). This CDR3 region has 14 residues. V lost 5 bases to trimming and J lost 10 bases, with 17 bases between them. CDR1 is SEHNR, CDR2 FQNEAQ, per germline (reference sequence). This chain's CDR3 is CASSPPGRDGKLFF. The DNA for the CDR3 is TGTGCCAGCAGCCCCCCAGGGAGGGACGGAAAACTGTTTTTT.

The gene calls are TRBV5-5 and TRBJ2-7; TRBD2 is a possible D gene (5 bases). This CDR3 contains 13 residues. The germline gives CDR1 SGHKS, CDR2 YYEKEE (reference sequence). With 1 base removed from V and 7 bases from J, the gap between germline ends came to 12 bases. CDR3 bases: TGTGCCAGCAGCTTGAGCGGTTTTTTGGAGCAGTACTTC. Translating gives CASSLSGFLEQYF.

This clone was detected a few times. The rearrangement links TRBV2 to TRBJ2-7, with D perhaps assigned TRBD1 or TRBD2 (5 bases each). The germline V gene has CDR1 SNHLY and CDR2 FYNNEI. The germline V and J ends were trimmed by 10 bases and 4 bases, with 14 bases remaining between them. The CDR3 has 12 residues. The CDR3 coding sequence is TGTGCCACCAAACAGAGGGGTTACGAGCAGTACTTC. This codes for CATKQRGYEQYF.

The chain couples TRBV9 to TRBJ2-1; 10 nucleotides line up with TRBD2. Trimming cost V 4 bases and J 2 bases; bases outside gene matches: 3. The germline CDR1 and CDR2 sequences are SGDLS and YYNGEE. This CDR3 comprises 15 residues. CDR3 sequence (DNA): TGTGCCAGCAGCATCCTAGCGGGGGCCTACAATGAGCAGTTCTTC. Its protein product is CASSILAGAYNEQFF.

V gene TRBV10-3 combines with J gene TRBJ2-3; TRBD2 aligns across 7 bases. Germline-derived CDR1 and CDR2 are ENHRY and SYGVKD. The CDR3 covers 14 residues. V gave up 6 bases and J gave up 1 base; unmatched junction bases: 4. CDR3 residues: CAIRESGGTDTQYF. Written as DNA, the CDR3 is TGTGCCATCAGAGAGAGCGGGGGCACAGATACGCAGTATTTT.

The DNA for the CDR3 is TGTGCCAGCAGCTTGGGTGGGCTTGAGCAGTTCTTC. Protein product: CASSLGGLEQFF. The chain joins TRBV7-2 to TRBJ2-1, with D unclear. The V end was cut by 3 bases, the J end by 9 bases, with 9 bases between. CDR1 is SGHTA and CDR2 is FQGNSA in the germline V gene. The CDR3 is 12 residues long.

The chain carries TRBV15 and TRBJ2-7; the match to TRBD1 covers 9 bases. CDR1 and CDR2 from the germline V gene are LNHNV and YYDKDF (reference sequence). CDR3 size: 16 residues. The trim removed 1 base at V and 3 bases at J, leaving 7 bases unmatched. CDR3 sequence: CATSRVGGQGSYEQYF. DNA for the CDR3: TGTGCCACCAGCAGAGTTGGGGGACAGGGTAGCTACGAGCAGTACTTC.

This chain connects TRBV7-2 to TRBJ2-7; 9 nucleotides agree with TRBD1. Germline CDR1 SGHTA, CDR2 FQGNSA. This CDR3 is 17 amino acids long. J was trimmed by 2 bases and V by 0 bases; bases with no gene match: 8. CDR3 bases: TGTGCCAGCAGCTTAGCGATAGGTCGGACAGGGGCCTACGAGCAGTACTTC. The encoded protein is CASSLAIGRTGAYEQYF.

In its sample, this clone was seen once. V is TRBV19 and J is TRBJ2-3; the match to TRBD2 covers 12 bases. Germline V CDR1 and CDR2: LNHDA, SQIVND (reference sequence). The CDR3 has 16 residues. V dropped 8 bases and J dropped 3; count of bases not matched to a gene: 9. CDR3 bases: TGTGCCAGTTCTCAATTGACTAGCGGGAGAACAGATACGCAGTATTTT. Its protein product is CASSQLTSGRTDTQYF.

V and J are TRBV11-1 and TRBJ2-1; weak D call: TRBD2 (6 bases). Germline loops: CDR1 SGHAT, CDR2 FQDESV (reference sequence). Between the trimmed V and J ends, which lost 5 bases and 4 bases, there was a span of 12 bases. The length of the CDR3 is 14 residues. In DNA form, the CDR3 reads TGTGCCAGCAGCCCGGGACTGGATTACAATGAGCAGTTCTTC. This encodes CASSPGLDYNEQFF.

The CDR3, as DNA: TGTGCCAGCAGCTTGGTGGGGGCAGACTATGGCTACACCTTC. Its protein is CASSLVGADYGYTF. The gene calls are TRBV5-4 and TRBJ1-2; weak D call: TRBD1 (6 bases). The CDR3 runs 14 residues. Between the trimmed V and J ends, which lost 0 bases and 3 bases, there was a span of 9 bases. The germline V gene encodes CDR1 SGHNT and CDR2 YYREEE (reference sequence).

This chain joins TRBV27 and TRBJ2-7; TRBD2 might be the D (5 bases). Trimming took off 4 bases at V and 3 bases at J, with 16 bases between the two ends. The germline V gene encodes CDR1 MNHEY and CDR2 SMNVEV (reference sequence). The CDR3 is 15 amino acids. Here the CDR3 DNA reads TGTGCCAGCAGTTCCCGGACTTCCCAGATCTACGAGCAGTACTTC. This gives the protein CASSSRTSQIYEQYF.

J is TRBJ2-1 and V is TRBV5-1; 7 nucleotides match TRBD1. CDR3 length: 14 amino acids. The germline V gene encodes CDR1 SGHRS and CDR2 YFSETQ. Unmatched junction bases numbered 9, after V lost 4 bases and J lost 8 bases. The CDR3 DNA reads TGCGCCAGCAGCGAACAGGGGTCGTTTGATGAGCAGTTCTTC. This sequence encodes CASSEQGSFDEQFF.

V is TRBV9 and J is TRBJ1-5; possibly TRBD1 for D (6 bases). CDR1 is SGDLS, CDR2 YYNGEE, per germline. This CDR3 has 15 residues. Trimming pared 4 bases from V and 6 bases from J, leaving 17 bases between. The CDR3 protein is CASSRGPGEGQPQHF. The DNA for the CDR3 is TGTGCCAGCAGCCGGGGACCAGGGGAGGGTCAGCCCCAGCATTTT. The variable domain in full, with the rest retrieved from reference TRBV9 and TRBJ1-5, is DSGVTQTPKHLITATGQRVTLRCSPRSGDLSVYWYQQSLDQGLQFLIQYYNGEERAKGNILERFSAQQFPDLHSELNLSSLELGDSALYFCASSRGPGEGQPQHFGDGTRLSIL.

The chain has TRBV27 and TRBJ1-2; 9 bases are shared with TRBD1. Germline V gene data show CDR1 as MNHEY and CDR2 as SMNVEV (reference sequence). The CDR3 has 16 amino acids. The V and J ends lost 8 bases and 7 bases, in that order; junction bases with no gene match: 17. The DNA of the CDR3 is TGTGCCAGCCGTGGGGGACAGGGTGATGGATTGGGTGGCTACACCTTC. Protein sequence: CASRGGQGDGLGGYTF.